This is a list of T cell receptor beta chains from one sample in a study of cytomegalovirus exposure and HLA in healthy donors. This table comes from immunoSEQ multiplex PCR, and its TCRdb copy is limited to in-frame clones, with some not included. The sample holds about 160,000 clones, roughly nine tenths seen once. The sequencing input was PBMCs. Receptors originate from a woman in her twenties or thirties in good health and CMV-seronegative. Each CDR3 is given with its conserved first and last residue. A D gene is named only where the DNA matches it firmly. Part of the rows lack a size; the others show once, few, many or a class for expanded clones.

V	size	D	J	CDR3	DNA
TRBV10-2	.	.	TRBJ1-2	CASSDGPYGYTF	TGCGCCAGCAGTGACGGTCCATATGGCTACACCTTC
TRBV5-6	.	.	TRBJ1-1	CASSLPGVTEAFF	TGTGCCAGCAGCTTGCCAGGGGTCACTGAAGCTTTCTTT
TRBV7-9	.	TRBD1	TRBJ1-2	CASSPGGQGAPEDGYTF	TGTGCCAGCAGCCCCGGCGGACAGGGGGCGCCGGAAGATGGCTACACCTTC
TRBV5-1	.	.	TRBJ2-7	CASSLSQEYEQYF	TGCGCCAGCAGCTTGTCCCAGGAATACGAGCAGTACTTC
TRBV30	.	.	TRBJ2-6	CAWSAGANVLTF	TGTGCCTGGAGTGCTGGGGCCAACGTCCTGACTTTC
TRBV25-1	few	.	TRBJ1-1	CASSDGAHRPQQAFF	TGTGCCAGCAGTGATGGGGCACACCGACCACAACAAGCTTTCTTT
TRBV5-1	.	TRBD2	TRBJ2-3	CASSQDPYSGSTDTQYF	TGCGCCAGCAGCCAGGACCCCTATAGCGGGAGCACAGATACGCAGTATTTT
TRBV18	.	TRBD1	TRBJ1-2	CASSLREGAHYGYTF	TGTGCCAGCTCGCTGAGGGAGGGGGCACACTATGGCTACACCTTC
TRBV7-8	.	.	TRBJ1-2	CASSADRFTGYTF	TGTGCCAGCAGCGCCGACAGGTTTACCGGCTACACCTTC
TRBV19	.	.	TRBJ1-3	CASSTQVISRSGNTIYF	TGTGCCAGTAGTACCCAGGTTATCAGTCGTTCTGGAAACACCATATATTTT
TRBV11-2	.	TRBD2	TRBJ2-1	CASSHLSGSSYNEQFF	TGTGCCAGCAGCCACCTTAGCGGGTCGTCCTACAATGAGCAGTTCTTC
TRBV19	.	.	TRBJ2-7	CASSIDSSREQYF	TGTGCCAGTAGTATAGACAGTTCCCGCGAGCAGTACTTC
TRBV4-1	.	.	TRBJ2-7	CASSQDRGDYYEQYF	TGCGCCAGCAGCCAAGATCGAGGGGATTACTACGAGCAGTACTTC
TRBV6-5	.	.	TRBJ1-2	CASSGGNPNYGYTF	TGTGCCAGCAGTGGAGGGAACCCTAACTATGGCTACACCTTC
TRBV10-3	.	TRBD1	TRBJ2-4	CAISESGAGGINIQYF	TGTGCCATCAGTGAGTCAGGGGCAGGGGGCATTAACATTCAGTACTTC
TRBV5-6	.	.	TRBJ2-1	CASSLAGRGYNEQFF	TGTGCCAGCAGCTTGGCAGGCAGAGGCTACAATGAGCAGTTCTTC
TRBV19	.	TRBD2	TRBJ2-1	CASSILPGLAKNEQFF	TGTGCCAGTAGTATTCTCCCGGGACTAGCGAAGAATGAGCAGTTCTTC
TRBV28	.	.	TRBJ2-7	CASSSGAYEQYF	TGTGCCAGCAGTTCCGGGGCCTACGAGCAGTACTTC
TRBV10-1	.	TRBD2	TRBJ2-1	CASNSGRARFF	TGCGCCAGCAATAGCGGGAGGGCCCGGTTCTTC
TRBV27	.	TRBD2	TRBJ2-7	CASSSGGGSYEQYF	TGTGCCAGCAGTTCTGGGGGGGGCTCCTACGAGCAGTACTTC
TRBV7-9	.	TRBD1	TRBJ2-3	CASSPGTGVGYTSTDTQYF	TGTGCCAGCAGCCCCGGGACAGGGGTCGGGTACACTAGCACAGATACGCAGTATTTT
TRBV9	.	.	TRBJ2-7	CASSTWDARGEQYF	TGTGCCAGCAGCACCTGGGACGCCCGGGGCGAGCAGTACTTC
TRBV5-1	few	.	TRBJ1-1	CASSLAGNTEAFF	TGCGCCAGCAGCTTGGCAGGGAACACTGAAGCTTTCTTT
TRBV6-5	.	TRBD1	TRBJ1-1	CASSYSTGGYNTEAFF	TGTGCCAGCAGTTACTCAACAGGGGGCTACAACACTGAAGCTTTCTTT
TRBV5-8	once	TRBD2	TRBJ2-4	CASRRGRGGRNIQYF	TGTGCCAGCAGACGTGGTAGGGGCGGGAGAAACATTCAGTACTTC
TRBV30	.	TRBD1	TRBJ1-4	CACLDRGKLFF	TGTGCCTGCTTGGACAGGGGAAAACTGTTTTTT
TRBV28	.	.	TRBJ2-7	CASSFSGLPEREQYF	TGTGCCAGCAGTTTCTCAGGACTACCTGAGAGGGAGCAGTACTTC
TRBV6-5	.	.	TRBJ1-5	CASSYSMWQPQHF	TGTGCCAGCAGTTACTCGATGTGGCAGCCCCAGCATTTT
TRBV27	.	.	TRBJ2-2	CASSLIRGATGELFF	TGTGCCAGCAGTTTAATCCGCGGGGCGACCGGGGAGCTGTTTTTT
TRBV29-1	.	TRBD1	TRBJ1-1	CSARQGIGNTEAFF	TGCAGCGCCCGACAGGGTATCGGGAACACTGAAGCTTTCTTT
TRBV30	many	.	TRBJ1-6	CAWRTNRQLDYNSPLHF	TGTGCCTGGAGGACGAATAGACAGTTAGACTATAATTCACCCCTCCACTTT
TRBV5-1	.	.	TRBJ2-1	CASSLGLARNEQFF	TGCGCCAGCAGCTTGGGGTTGGCGAGGAATGAGCAGTTCTTC
TRBV2	.	.	TRBJ2-7	CASSEQGHYYEQYF	TGTGCCAGCAGTGAACAGGGGCACTACTACGAGCAGTACTTC
TRBV7-6	.	.	TRBJ2-1	CASSLAETSSEQFF	TGTGCCAGCAGCTTAGCGGAGACCTCCAGTGAGCAGTTCTTC
TRBV27	.	TRBD2	TRBJ2-1	CASSLGTSGHNEQFF	TGTGCCAGCAGTTTAGGGACTAGCGGTCACAATGAGCAGTTCTTC
TRBV10-3	.	.	TRBJ1-5	CAISESLRTDNQPQHF	TGTGCCATCAGTGAGTCGCTAAGGACAGACAATCAGCCCCAGCATTTT
TRBV7-8	.	TRBD2	TRBJ2-3	CASSLRLAGDTDTQYF	TGTGCCAGCAGCCTAAGACTAGCGGGAGACACAGATACGCAGTATTTT
TRBV19	.	TRBD1	TRBJ1-4	CASSMTGVDEKLFF	TGTGCCAGTAGTATGACAGGGGTGGACGAAAAACTGTTTTTT
TRBV18	once	.	TRBJ1-1	CASSPLEKGTEAFF	TGTGCCAGCTCACCCTTGGAAAAGGGCACTGAAGCTTTCTTT
TRBV25-1	few	.	TRBJ1-1	CASSMNTEAFF	TGTGCCAGCAGTATGAACACTGAAGCTTTCTTT
TRBV18	few	TRBD1	TRBJ1-1	CASSPTGRDTEAFF	TGTGCCAGCTCACCGACAGGGAGGGACACTGAAGCTTTCTTT
TRBV27	once	.	TRBJ2-2	CASSRSGMQLFF	TGTGCCAGCAGTAGAAGCGGTATGCAGCTGTTTTTT
TRBV6-5	.	.	TRBJ1-5	CASRPDYSNQPQHF	TGTGCCAGCAGGCCAGATTATAGCAATCAGCCCCAGCATTTT
TRBV5-1	.	TRBD2	TRBJ2-7	CASSFASGRGGYEQYF	TGCGCCAGCAGCTTCGCTAGCGGGAGGGGGGGCTACGAGCAGTACTTC
TRBV29-1	once	.	TRBJ2-3	CSVRGHTDTQYF	TGCAGCGTTCGGGGGCACACAGATACGCAGTATTTT
TRBV27	.	.	TRBJ1-1	CASSLSGVSTEAFF	TGTGCCAGCAGTTTATCAGGGGTCTCCACTGAAGCTTTCTTT
TRBV5-1	.	TRBD1	TRBJ1-2	CASSQLRDRDGYTF	TGCGCCAGCAGCCAACTCCGGGACAGGGATGGCTACACCTTC
TRBV6-6	once	.	TRBJ1-1	CASRPGTANTEAFF	TGTGCCAGCAGACCCGGGACGGCGAACACTGAAGCTTTCTTT
TRBV28	.	.	TRBJ2-7	CASSWGAFNSYEQYF	TGTGCCAGCAGTTGGGGTGCCTTCAACTCCTACGAGCAGTACTTC
TRBV11-1	.	TRBD1	TRBJ2-7	CASSDRQGPYEQYF	TGTGCCAGCAGCGACCGACAGGGACCCTACGAGCAGTACTTC
TRBV4-3	once	.	TRBJ1-1	CASSQDGYRDTEAFF	TGCGCCAGCAGCCAAGATGGGTACAGGGACACTGAAGCTTTCTTT
TRBV27	.	.	TRBJ2-6	CASTSYAPGANVLTF	TGTGCCAGCACATCATACGCCCCTGGGGCCAACGTCCTGACTTTC
TRBV27	.	.	TRBJ2-3	CASSPEPGIGQYF	TGTGCCAGCAGTCCCGAGCCCGGGATTGGGCAGTATTTT